This TCR beta chain is drawn from a study of T-cell memory formation after mild COVID-19. Study at large: Clusters were largely donor specific.

The J segment lost 8 bases and the V segment lost 0 bases, leaving 5 bases of the junction unmatched. Looked up from germline, CDR1 is LGHDT and CDR2 is YNNKEL (reference sequence). The CDR3 totals 15 residues. TCRdb called the 5' RACE reads again in MiXCR, with one record for every CDR3 protein. This table has about 430,000 distinct CDR3 sequences, roughly 26% appearing once. Study results and caveats: The appearance of some responding clones in pre-infection memory suggested that cross-reactive memory joined. Whether day 37 second-wave clones are SARS-CoV-2-specific was not confirmed. Largely, contracting CD4+ clones fell within CM and EM, and contracting CD8+ clones within EMRA.

About this clonotype itself: Its antigen is unknown.

The sample consisted of PBMCs or a T cell subset sorted from them (not recorded which). This TCR came from an adult woman who had mild COVID-19 (a few samples of this study predate the infection). Cell type and time point are not known. The chain recombines TRBV3-1 with TRBJ2-1, with 9 bases matching TRBD1. CDR3 protein: CASSQDRTGEHEQFF. The CDR3 region has the DNA TGTGCCAGCAGCCAAGACCGGACAGGGGAGCATGAGCAGTTCTTC.